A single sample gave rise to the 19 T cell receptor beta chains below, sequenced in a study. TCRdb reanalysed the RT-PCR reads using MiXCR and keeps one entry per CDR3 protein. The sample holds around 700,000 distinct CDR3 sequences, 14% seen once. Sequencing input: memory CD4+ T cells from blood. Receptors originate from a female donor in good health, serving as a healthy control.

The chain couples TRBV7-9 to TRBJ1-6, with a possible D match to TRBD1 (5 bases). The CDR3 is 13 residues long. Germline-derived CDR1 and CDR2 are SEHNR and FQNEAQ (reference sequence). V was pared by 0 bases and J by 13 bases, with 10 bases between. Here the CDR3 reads CASSLASGDPLHF. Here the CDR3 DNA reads TGTGCCAGCAGCTTAGCGTCGGGGGATCCCCTCCACTTT.

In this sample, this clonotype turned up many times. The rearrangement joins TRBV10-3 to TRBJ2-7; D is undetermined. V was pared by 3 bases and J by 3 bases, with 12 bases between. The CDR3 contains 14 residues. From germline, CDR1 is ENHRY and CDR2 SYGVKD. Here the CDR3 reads CAISDRAELYEQYF. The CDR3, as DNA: TGTGCCATCAGTGATAGGGCAGAACTCTACGAGCAGTACTTC.

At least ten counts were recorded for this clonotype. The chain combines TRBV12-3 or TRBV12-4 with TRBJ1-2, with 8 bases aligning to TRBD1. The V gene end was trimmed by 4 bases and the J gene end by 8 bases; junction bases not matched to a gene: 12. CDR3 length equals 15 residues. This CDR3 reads CASSSMTGDVRGYTF. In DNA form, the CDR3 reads TGTGCCAGCAGTTCTATGACAGGGGACGTAAGGGGCTACACCTTC.

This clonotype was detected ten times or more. The CDR3 loop is CASSLSRQGGETQYF. CDR3 DNA: TGTGCCAGCAGCCTCTCGAGACAGGGAGGAGAGACCCAGTACTTC. V is TRBV27 and J is TRBJ2-5; possibly TRBD1 for D (7 bases). Trimming removed 6 bases at V and 4 bases at J, with 18 bases between. The germline V gene has CDR1 MNHEY and CDR2 SMNVEV (reference sequence). The CDR3 runs 15 residues.

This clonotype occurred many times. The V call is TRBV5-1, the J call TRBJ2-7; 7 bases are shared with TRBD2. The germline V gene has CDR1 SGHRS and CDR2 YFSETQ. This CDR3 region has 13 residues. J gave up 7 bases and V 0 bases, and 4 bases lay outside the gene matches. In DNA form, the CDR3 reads TGCGCCAGCAGCTTGGGCGGGGGTAGAGAGCAGTACTTC. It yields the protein CASSLGGGREQYF.

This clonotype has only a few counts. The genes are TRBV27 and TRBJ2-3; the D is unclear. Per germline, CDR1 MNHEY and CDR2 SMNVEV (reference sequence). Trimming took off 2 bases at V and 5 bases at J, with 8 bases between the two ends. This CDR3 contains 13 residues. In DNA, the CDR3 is TGTGCCAGCAGTTTACGTCTTGGAGATACGCAGTATTTT. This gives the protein CASSLRLGDTQYF.

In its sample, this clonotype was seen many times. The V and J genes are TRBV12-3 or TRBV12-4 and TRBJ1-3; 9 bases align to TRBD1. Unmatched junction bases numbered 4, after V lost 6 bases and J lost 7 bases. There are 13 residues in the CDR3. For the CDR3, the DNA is TGTGCCAGCAGATTGACAGGGGGGAACACCATATATTTT. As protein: CASRLTGGNTIYF.

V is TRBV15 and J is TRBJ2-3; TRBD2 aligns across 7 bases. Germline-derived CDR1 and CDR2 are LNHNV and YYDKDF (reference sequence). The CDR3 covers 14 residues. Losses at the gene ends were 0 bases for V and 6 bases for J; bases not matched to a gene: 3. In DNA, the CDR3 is TGTGCCACCAGCAGAGATGAAGCGGGGGATACGCAGTATTTT. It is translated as CATSRDEAGDTQYF.

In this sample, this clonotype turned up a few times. CDR3 protein: CASSPRQGPHSPLHF. CDR3 sequence (DNA): TGCGCCAGCAGCCCTCGACAGGGACCGCATTCACCCCTCCACTTT. The rearrangement joins TRBV4-3 to TRBJ1-6; 7 bases fit TRBD1. Germline V gene data show CDR1 as LGHNA and CDR2 as YSLEER. The CDR3 length is 15 residues. J lost 8 bases, V lost 4 bases, and 8 bases had no gene match.

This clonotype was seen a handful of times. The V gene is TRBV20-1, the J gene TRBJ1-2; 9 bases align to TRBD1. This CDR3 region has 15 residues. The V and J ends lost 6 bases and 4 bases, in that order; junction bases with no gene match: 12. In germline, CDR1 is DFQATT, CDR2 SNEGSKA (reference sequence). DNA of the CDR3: TGCAGTGCGAGAACAGGGGGCAACGCCGGCTATGGCTACACCTTC. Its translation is CSARTGGNAGYGYTF.

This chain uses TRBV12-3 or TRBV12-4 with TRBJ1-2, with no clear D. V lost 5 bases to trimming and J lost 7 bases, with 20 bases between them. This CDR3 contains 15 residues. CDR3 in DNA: TGTGCCAGCAGTCCGCCGACCGGTATTGGCGGTGGCTACACCTTC. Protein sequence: CASSPPTGIGGGYTF.

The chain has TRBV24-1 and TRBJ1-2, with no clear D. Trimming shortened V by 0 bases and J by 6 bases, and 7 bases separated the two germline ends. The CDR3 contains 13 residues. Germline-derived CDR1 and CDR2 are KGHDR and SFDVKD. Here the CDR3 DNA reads TGTGCCACCAGTGATTTGAGTTGGGATGGCTACACCTTC. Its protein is CATSDLSWDGYTF.

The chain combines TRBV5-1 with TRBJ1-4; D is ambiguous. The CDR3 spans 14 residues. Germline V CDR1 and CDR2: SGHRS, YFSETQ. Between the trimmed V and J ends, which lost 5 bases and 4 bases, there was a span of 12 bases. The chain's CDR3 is CASSTDTFNEKLFF. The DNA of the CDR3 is TGCGCCAGCAGTACAGACACCTTTAATGAAAAACTGTTTTTT.

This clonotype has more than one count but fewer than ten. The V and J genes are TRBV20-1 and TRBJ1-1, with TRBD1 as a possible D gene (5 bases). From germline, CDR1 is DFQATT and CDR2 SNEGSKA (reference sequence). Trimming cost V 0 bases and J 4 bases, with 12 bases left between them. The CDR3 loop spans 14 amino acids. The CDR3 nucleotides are TGCAGTGCTAGAGATCGGGGGGGAGCCACTGAAGCTTTCTTT. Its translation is CSARDRGGATEAFF.

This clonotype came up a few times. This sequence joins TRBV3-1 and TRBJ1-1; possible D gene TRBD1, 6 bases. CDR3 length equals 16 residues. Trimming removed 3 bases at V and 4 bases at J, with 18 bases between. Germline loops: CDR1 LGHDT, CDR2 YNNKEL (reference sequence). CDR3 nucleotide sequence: TGTGCCAGCAGCCAGTCTTGGGGGGCGCTGGGCACTGAAGCTTTCTTT. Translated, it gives CASSQSWGALGTEAFF.

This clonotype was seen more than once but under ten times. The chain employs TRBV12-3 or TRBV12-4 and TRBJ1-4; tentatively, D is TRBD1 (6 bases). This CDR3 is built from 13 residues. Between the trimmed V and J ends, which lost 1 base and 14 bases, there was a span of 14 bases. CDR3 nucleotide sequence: TGTGCCAGCAGTTTAGGTGAGGGGGGTAACCTGTTTTTT. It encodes CASSLGEGGNLFF.

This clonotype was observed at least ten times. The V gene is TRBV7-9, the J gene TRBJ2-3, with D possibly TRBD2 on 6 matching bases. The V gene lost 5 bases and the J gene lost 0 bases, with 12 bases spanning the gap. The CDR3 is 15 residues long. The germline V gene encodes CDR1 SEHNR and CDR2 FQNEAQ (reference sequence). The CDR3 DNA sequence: TGTGCCAGCAGCCCTACGGGACTTAGCACAGATACGCAGTATTTT. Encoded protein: CASSPTGLSTDTQYF.

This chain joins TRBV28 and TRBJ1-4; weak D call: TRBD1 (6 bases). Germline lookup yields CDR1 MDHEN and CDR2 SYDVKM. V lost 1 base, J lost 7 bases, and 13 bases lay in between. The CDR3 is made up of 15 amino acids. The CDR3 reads CASSLFGGGREKLFF. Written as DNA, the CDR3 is TGTGCCAGCAGTTTATTCGGGGGGGGCCGTGAAAAACTGTTTTTT.

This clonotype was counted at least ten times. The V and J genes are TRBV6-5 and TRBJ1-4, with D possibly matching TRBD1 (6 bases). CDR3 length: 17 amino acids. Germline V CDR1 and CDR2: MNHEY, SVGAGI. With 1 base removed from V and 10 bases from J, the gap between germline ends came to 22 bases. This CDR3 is CASSYFASGHREAKLFF. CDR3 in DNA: TGTGCCAGCAGTTACTTCGCCTCGGGACACCGGGAGGCAAAACTGTTTTTT.